The entry below describes one TCR beta chain. What it recognizes is unknown. This sample was taken from a study of cytomegalovirus exposure and HLA in healthy donors. Study findings and constraints: In a later analysis, at a false discovery rate of 0.05, under 20,000 TCR beta sequences were associated with HLA alleles. CMV antigen specificity was confirmed in vitro for three CMV-associated chains.

The PCR ran on 60 Vbeta and 13 Jbeta primers. Using immunoSEQ multiplex PCR, the repertoire was profiled, and TCRdb retains in-frame clones only, with some absent. In the table there are around 180,000 clones, approximately 80% of which are singletons. Germline CDR1 and CDR2: SEHNR and FQNEAQ (reference sequence). The CDR3 contains 16 residues. After removal of 3 bases from V and 2 bases from J, the junction contained 6 bases not matched to a gene. The specimen sequenced was PBMCs. This TCR derives from a man aged 30 to 39 in good health and CMV-seropositive. V usage is TRBV7-9 and J usage is TRBJ2-1; 8 positions agree with TRBD2. CDR3 loop: CASSFAGTSPYNEQFF. DNA for the CDR3: TGTGCCAGCAGCTTCGCCGGGACTAGTCCCTACAATGAGCAGTTCTTC.